This section outlines one T cell receptor beta chain sequence together with its context. This record comes from a study of blood T cell repertoires in COVID-19. Study in general: T cells, B-cell-depleted T cells, or PBMCs supplied cDNA or gDNA.

Losses at the gene ends were 3 bases for V and 3 bases for J; bases not matched to a gene: 5. CDR3 length: 15 residues. Germline values: CDR1 SGHRS, CDR2 YFSETQ. Source study methods: Reference gene primers were amplified, and this amplification served to estimate nucleated cell counts. Libraries were prepared by immunoSEQ multiplex PCR; TCRdb keeps only in-frame clonotypes and omits some of them. V, J and clone size reflect that table, while D and trimming were determined from the DNA. This sample yields 140,000 to 150,000 clones, of which 75% to 90% are seen a single time; under 4.5% belongs to the top ten. In Cohort 3, a recovered donor had either two negative PCRs, clearance, or symptom resolution.

The chain employs TRBV5-1 and TRBJ2-7, with TRBD2 matching 11 bases. The sequence derives from a man aged 45-60 years who had recovered from COVID-19. Sample: PBMCs or T cells enriched from blood (not recorded which). The CDR3: CASSSSGTSGYEQYF. The CDR3 nucleotides are TGCGCCAGCAGCTCATCCGGGACTAGCGGCTACGAGCAGTACTTC.